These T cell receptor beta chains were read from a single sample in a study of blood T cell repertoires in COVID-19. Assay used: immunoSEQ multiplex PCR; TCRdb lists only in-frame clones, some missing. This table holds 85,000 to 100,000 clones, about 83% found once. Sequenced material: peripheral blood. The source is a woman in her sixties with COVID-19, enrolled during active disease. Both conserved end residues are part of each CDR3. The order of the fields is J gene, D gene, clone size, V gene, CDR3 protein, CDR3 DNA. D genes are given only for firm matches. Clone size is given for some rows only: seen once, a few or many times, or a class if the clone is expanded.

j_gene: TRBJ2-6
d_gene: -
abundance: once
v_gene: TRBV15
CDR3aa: CATSRRGSGANVLTF
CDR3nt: TGTGCCACCAGCAGAAGGGGATCTGGGGCCAACGTCCTGACTTTC

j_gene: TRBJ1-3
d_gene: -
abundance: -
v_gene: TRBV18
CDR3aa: CASSLQGTGNTIYF
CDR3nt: TGTGCCAGCTCACTACAGGGAACTGGAAACACCATATATTTT

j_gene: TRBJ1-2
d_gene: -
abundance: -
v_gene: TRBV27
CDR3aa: CASSKNQMTVGNYGYTF
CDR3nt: TGTGCCAGCAGTAAAAATCAAATGACAGTGGGGAACTATGGCTACACCTTC

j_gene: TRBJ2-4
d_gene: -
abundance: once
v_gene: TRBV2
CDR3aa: CASRVDIQYF
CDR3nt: TGTGCCAGCAGGGTAGACATTCAGTACTTC

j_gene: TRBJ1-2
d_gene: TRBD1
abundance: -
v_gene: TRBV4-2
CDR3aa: CASSQDLRDRGNYGYTF
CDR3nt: TGTGCCAGCAGCCAAGACCTCAGGGACAGGGGAAACTATGGCTACACCTTC

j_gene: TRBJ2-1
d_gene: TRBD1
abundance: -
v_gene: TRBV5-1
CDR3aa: CASSFGQGVYNEQFF
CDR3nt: TGCGCCAGCAGCTTCGGACAGGGGGTGTACAATGAGCAGTTCTTC

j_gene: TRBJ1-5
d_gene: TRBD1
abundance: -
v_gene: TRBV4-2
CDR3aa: CASSRGGQVSNQPQHF
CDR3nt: TGTGCCAGCAGCCGAGGGGGACAGGTTAGCAATCAGCCCCAGCATTTT

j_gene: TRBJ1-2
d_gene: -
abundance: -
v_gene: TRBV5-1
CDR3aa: CASSLAGGAYGYTF
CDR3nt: TGCGCCAGCAGCTTGGCTGGGGGGGCCTATGGCTACACCTTC

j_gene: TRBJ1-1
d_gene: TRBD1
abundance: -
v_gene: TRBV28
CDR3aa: CASSLTRQGGGAFF
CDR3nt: TGTGCCAGCAGTTTAACTAGACAGGGCGGTGGTGCTTTCTTT

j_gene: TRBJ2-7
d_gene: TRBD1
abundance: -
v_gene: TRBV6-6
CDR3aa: CASSYWGQGGEQYF
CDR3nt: TGTGCCAGCAGTTATTGGGGACAGGGTGGTGAGCAGTACTTC

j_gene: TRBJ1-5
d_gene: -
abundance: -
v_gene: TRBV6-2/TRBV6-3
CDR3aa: CASSRRTDSNQPQHF
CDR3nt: TGTGCCAGCAGTCGACGGACTGATAGCAATCAGCCCCAGCATTTT

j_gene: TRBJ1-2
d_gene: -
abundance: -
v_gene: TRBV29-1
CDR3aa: CSVHQTFNYGYTF
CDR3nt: TGCAGCGTTCACCAGACATTTAACTATGGCTACACCTTC

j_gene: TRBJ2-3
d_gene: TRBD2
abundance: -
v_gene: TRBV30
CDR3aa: CAWSVASGLTDTQYF
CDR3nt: TGTGCCTGGAGTGTAGCTAGCGGCCTCACAGATACGCAGTATTTT

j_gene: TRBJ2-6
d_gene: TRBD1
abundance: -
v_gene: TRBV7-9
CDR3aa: CASSGPGQGPSGANVLTF
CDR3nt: TGTGCCAGCAGCGGACCGGGACAGGGCCCCTCTGGGGCCAACGTCCTGACTTTC

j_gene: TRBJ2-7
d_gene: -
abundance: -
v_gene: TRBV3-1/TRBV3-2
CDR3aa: CASSQDFRQGSYEQYF
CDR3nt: TGTGCCAGCAGCCAAGACTTTCGGCAGGGAAGCTACGAGCAGTACTTC

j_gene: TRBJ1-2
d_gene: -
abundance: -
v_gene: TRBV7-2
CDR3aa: CASSLGLKNYGYTF
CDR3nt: TGTGCCAGCAGCTTAGGACTGAAGAACTATGGCTACACCTTC

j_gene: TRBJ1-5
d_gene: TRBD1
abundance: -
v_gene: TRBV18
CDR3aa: CASSPDRNQPQHF
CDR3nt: TGTGCCAGCTCACCGGACAGGAATCAGCCCCAGCATTTT

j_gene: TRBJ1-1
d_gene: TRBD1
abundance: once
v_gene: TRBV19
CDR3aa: CASIATGMNTEAFF
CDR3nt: TGTGCCAGTATCGCGACAGGGATGAACACTGAAGCTTTCTTT

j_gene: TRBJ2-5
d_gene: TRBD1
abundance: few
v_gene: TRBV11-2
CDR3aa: CASSLDWVGGGKTQYF
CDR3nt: TGTGCCAGCAGCTTAGATTGGGTAGGGGGCGGAAAGACCCAGTACTTC

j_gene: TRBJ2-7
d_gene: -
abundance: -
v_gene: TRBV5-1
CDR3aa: CASSLRAQLLDRPYEQYF
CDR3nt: TGCGCCAGCAGCTTGCGGGCGCAATTACTAGACCGCCCCTACGAGCAGTACTTC

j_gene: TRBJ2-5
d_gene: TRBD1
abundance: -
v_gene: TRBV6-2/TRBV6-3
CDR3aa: CASSRGQGILQETQYF
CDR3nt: TGTGCCAGCAGTCGGGGACAGGGGATCCTACAAGAGACCCAGTACTTC

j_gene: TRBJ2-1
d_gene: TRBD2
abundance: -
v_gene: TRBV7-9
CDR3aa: CASIPGLAGVHNEQFF
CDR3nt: TGTGCCAGCATCCCCGGGCTAGCGGGGGTCCACAATGAGCAGTTCTTC

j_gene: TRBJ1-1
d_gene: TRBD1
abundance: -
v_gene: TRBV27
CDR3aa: CASSFDRGRVHTEAFF
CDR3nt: TGTGCCAGCAGTTTCGACAGGGGGCGGGTTCACACTGAAGCTTTCTTT

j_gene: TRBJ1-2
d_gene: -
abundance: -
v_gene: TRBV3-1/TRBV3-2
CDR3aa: CASSPRRGSYGYTF
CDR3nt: TGTGCCAGCAGCCCGAGAAGGGGTAGCTATGGCTACACCTTC

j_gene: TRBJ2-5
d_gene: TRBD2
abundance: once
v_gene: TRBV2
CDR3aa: CASSERTSGPGTQYF
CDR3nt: TGTGCCAGCAGTGAGCGGACTAGCGGTCCTGGGACCCAGTACTTC

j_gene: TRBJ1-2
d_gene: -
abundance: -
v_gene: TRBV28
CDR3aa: CASSLGQANYGYTF
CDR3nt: TGTGCCAGCAGTTTAGGGCAGGCTAACTATGGCTACACCTTC

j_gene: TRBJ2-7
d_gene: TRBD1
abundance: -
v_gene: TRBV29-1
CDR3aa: CSVAPGQGYEQYF
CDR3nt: TGCAGCGTTGCCCCGGGACAGGGATACGAGCAGTACTTC

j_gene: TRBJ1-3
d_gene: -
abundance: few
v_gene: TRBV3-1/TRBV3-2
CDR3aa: CASRPGLNSGNTIYF
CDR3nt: TGTGCCAGCAGGCCTGGACTGAACTCTGGAAACACCATATATTTT

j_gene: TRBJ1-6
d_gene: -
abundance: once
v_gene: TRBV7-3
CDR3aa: CASSLFSSYNSPLHF
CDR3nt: TGTGCCAGCAGCTTATTCAGTTCCTATAATTCACCCCTCCACTTT

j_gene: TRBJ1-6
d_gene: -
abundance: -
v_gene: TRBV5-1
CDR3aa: CASRGEFSSYNSPLHF
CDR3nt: TGCGCCAGCAGGGGAGAGTTTAGCTCCTATAATTCACCCCTCCACTTT

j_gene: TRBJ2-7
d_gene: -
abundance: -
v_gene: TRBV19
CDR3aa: CASSNYRDSSSYEQYF
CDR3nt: TGTGCCAGTAGTAACTACCGGGACTCTTCTTCCTACGAGCAGTACTTC

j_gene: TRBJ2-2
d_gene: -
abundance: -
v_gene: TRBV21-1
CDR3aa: CASSPGTGVVAGELFF
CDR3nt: TGTGCCAGCAGCCCCGGGACAGGGGTAGTCGCCGGGGAGCTGTTTTTT

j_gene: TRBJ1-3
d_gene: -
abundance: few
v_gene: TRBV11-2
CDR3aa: CASSSSVGGNTIYF
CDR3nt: TGTGCCAGCAGCTCGAGTGTGGGCGGAAACACCATATATTTT

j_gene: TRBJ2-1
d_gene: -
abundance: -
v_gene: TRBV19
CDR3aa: CASSFGTSHYNEQFF
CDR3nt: TGTGCCAGTAGTTTCGGGACTTCTCACTACAATGAGCAGTTCTTC

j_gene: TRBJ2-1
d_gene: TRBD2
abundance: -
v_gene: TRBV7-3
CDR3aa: CASSQTGTSGYNEQFF
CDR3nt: TGTGCCAGCAGCCAAACCGGGACTAGCGGGTACAATGAGCAGTTCTTC

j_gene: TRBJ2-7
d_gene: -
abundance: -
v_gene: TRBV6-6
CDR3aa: CASRGSTYEQYF
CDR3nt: TGTGCCAGCAGGGGTAGCACCTACGAGCAGTACTTC

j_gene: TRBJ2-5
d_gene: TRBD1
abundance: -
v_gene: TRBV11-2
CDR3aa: CASSQQGALETQYF
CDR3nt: TGTGCCAGCAGCCAACAGGGGGCCCTAGAGACCCAGTACTTC

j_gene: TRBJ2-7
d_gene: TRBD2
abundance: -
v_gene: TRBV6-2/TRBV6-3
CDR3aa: CASSYSLAGVYEQYF
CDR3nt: TGTGCCAGCAGTTACTCGCTAGCGGGGGTCTACGAGCAGTACTTC